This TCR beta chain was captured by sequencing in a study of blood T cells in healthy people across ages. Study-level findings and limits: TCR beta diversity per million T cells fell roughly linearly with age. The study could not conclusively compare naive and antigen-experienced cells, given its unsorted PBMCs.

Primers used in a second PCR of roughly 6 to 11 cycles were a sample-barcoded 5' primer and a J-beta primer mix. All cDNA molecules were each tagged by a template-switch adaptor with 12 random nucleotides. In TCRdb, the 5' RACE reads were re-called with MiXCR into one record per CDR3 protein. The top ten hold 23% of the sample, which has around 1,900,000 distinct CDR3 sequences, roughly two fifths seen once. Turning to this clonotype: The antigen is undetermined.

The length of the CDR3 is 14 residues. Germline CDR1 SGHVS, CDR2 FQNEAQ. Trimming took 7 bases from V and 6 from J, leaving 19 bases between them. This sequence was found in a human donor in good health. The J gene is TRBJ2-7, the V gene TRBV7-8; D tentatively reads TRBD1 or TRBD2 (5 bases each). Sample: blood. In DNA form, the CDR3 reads TGTGCCAGCACGCTTTACGGGGCCTTCTCCGAGCAGTACTTC. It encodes CASTLYGAFSEQYF.